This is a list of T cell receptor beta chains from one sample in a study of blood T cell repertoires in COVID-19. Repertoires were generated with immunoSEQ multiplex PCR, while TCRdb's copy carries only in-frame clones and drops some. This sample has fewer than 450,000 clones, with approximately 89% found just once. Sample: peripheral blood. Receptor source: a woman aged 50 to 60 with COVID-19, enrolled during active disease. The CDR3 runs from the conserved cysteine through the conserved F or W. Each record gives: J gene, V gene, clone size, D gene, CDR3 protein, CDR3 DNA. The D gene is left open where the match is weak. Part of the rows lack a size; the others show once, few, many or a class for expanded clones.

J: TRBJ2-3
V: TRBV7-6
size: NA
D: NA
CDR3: CASSGTPSTDTQYF
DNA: TGTGCCAGCTCCGGGACACCTAGCACAGATACGCAGTATTTT

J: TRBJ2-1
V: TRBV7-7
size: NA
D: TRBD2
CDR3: CASSSEVGLAADNEQFF
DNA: TGTGCCAGCAGCTCGGAAGTTGGGCTAGCGGCGGACAATGAGCAGTTCTTC

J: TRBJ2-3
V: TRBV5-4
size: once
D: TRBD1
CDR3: CASSLLQGADTQYF
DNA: TGTGCCAGCAGCTTGCTGCAGGGGGCGGATACGCAGTATTTT

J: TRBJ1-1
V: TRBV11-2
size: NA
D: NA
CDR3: CASSLSVVNTEAFF
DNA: TGTGCCAGCAGCTTATCGGTTGTGAACACTGAAGCTTTCTTT

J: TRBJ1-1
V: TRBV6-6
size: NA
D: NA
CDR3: CASTLRAGNTEAFF
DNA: TGTGCCAGCACCCTGCGGGCGGGGAACACTGAAGCTTTCTTT

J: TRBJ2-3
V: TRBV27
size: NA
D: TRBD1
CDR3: CASSPQGEILITSTDTQYF
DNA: TGTGCCAGCAGTCCCCAGGGGGAGATCCTTATAACTAGCACAGATACGCAGTATTTT

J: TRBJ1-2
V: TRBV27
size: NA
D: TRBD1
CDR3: CASTGLGDSHGGIRYTF
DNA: TGTGCCAGCACTGGATTGGGGGACAGCCACGGGGGCATTCGCTACACCTTC

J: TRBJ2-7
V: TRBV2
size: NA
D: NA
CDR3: CASSVRQGTHEQYF
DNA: TGTGCCAGCAGTGTCCGGCAGGGGACCCACGAGCAGTACTTC

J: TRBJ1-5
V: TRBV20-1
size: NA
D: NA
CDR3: CSVGGQPQHF
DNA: TGCAGTGTGGGAGGTCAGCCCCAGCATTTT

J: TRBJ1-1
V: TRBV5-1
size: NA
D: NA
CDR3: CASSLGEGDTEAFF
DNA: TGCGCCAGCAGCTTGGGGGAGGGAGACACTGAAGCTTTCTTT